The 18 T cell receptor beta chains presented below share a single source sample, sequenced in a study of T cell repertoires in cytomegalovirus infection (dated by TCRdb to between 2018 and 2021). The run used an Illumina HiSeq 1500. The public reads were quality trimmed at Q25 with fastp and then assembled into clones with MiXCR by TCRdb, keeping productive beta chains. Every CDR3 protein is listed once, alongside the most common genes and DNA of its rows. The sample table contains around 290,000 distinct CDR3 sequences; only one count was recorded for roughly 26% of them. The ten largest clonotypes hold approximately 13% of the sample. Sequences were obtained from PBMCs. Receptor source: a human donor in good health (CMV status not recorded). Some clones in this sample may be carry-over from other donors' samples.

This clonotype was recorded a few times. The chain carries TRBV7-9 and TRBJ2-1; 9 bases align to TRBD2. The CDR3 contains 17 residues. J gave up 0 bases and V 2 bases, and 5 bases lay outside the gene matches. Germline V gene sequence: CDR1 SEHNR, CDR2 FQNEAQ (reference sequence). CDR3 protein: CASSLSSGGFSYNEQFF. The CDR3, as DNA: TGTGCCAGCAGCTTATCCAGCGGGGGGTTCTCCTACAATGAGCAGTTCTTC.

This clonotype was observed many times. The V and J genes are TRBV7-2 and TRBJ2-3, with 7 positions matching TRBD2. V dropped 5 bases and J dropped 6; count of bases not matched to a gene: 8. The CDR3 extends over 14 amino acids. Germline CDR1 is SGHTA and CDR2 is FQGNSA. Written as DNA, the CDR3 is TGTGCCAGCAGCATGACTAGCCTTACGGATACGCAGTATTTT. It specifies CASSMTSLTDTQYF.

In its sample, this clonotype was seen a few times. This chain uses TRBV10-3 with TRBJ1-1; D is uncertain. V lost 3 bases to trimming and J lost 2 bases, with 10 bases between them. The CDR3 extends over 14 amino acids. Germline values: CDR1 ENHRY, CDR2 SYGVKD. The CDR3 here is CAISERTLNTEAFF. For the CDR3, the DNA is TGTGCCATCAGTGAAAGGACCCTCAACACTGAAGCTTTCTTT.

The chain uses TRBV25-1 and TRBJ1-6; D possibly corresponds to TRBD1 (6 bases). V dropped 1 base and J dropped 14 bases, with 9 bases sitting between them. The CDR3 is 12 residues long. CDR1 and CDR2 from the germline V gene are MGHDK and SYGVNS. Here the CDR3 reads CASSELRGTLHF. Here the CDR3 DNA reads TGTGCCAGCAGTGAATTGAGGGGGACCCTCCACTTT.

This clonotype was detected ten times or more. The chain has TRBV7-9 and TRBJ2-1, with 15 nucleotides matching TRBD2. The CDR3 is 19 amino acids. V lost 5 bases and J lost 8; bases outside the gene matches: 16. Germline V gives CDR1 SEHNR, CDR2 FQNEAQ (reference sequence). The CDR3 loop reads CASSLLGLAGGPEFDEQFF. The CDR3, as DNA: TGTGCCAGCAGCCTACTCGGACTAGCGGGAGGGCCTGAGTTCGATGAGCAGTTCTTC.

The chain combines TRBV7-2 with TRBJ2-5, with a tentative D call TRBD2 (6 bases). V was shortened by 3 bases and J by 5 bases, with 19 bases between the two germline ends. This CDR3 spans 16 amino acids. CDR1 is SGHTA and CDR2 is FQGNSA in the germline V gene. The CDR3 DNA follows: TGTGCCAGCAGCTTGGATTTCACGGGAGCAGGCGAGACCCAGTACTTC. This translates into CASSLDFTGAGETQYF.

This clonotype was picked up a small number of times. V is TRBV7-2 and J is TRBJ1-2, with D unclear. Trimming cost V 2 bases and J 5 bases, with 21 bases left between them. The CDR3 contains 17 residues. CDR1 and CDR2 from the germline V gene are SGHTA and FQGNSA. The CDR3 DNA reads TGTGCCAGCAGCTTAACCCCCCCGACGGGGAGAGAATATGGCTACACCTTC. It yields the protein CASSLTPPTGREYGYTF.

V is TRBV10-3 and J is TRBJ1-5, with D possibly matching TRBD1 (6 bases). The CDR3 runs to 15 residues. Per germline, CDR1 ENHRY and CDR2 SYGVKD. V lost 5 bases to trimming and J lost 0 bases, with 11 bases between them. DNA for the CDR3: TGTGCCATCAGTCCAGGGGCGGATAGCAATCAGCCCCAGCATTTT. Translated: CAISPGADSNQPQHF.

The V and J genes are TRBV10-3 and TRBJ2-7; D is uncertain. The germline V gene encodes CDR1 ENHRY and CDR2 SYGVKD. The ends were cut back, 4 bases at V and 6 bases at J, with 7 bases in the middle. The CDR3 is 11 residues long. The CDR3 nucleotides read TGTGCCATCAGTGCCCCAGGCGAGCAGTACTTC. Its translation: CAISAPGEQYF.

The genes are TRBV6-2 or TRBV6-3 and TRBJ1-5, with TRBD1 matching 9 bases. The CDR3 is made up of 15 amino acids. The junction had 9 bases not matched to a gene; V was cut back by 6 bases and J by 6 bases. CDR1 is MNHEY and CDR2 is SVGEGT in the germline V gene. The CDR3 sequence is CASRPTGGFGQPQHF. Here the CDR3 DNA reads TGTGCCAGCAGACCTACAGGGGGCTTCGGTCAGCCCCAGCATTTT.

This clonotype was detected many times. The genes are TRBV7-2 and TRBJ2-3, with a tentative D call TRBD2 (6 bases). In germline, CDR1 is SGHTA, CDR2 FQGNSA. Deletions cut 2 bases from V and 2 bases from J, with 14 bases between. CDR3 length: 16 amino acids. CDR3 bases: TGTGCCAGCAGCTTACGGTCCGGGGGACCCACAGATACGCAGTATTTT. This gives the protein CASSLRSGGPTDTQYF.

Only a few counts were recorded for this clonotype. The CDR3 DNA reads TGTGCCAGTAGTATCGGCCGGGGACAAGGACAAGAGACCCAGTACTTC. Protein product: CASSIGRGQGQETQYF. V and J are TRBV19 and TRBJ2-5; D possibly corresponds to TRBD1 (6 bases). Germline-derived CDR1 and CDR2 are LNHDA and SQIVND (reference sequence). The CDR3 is made up of 16 amino acids. Trimming pared 3 bases from V and 2 bases from J, leaving 16 bases between.

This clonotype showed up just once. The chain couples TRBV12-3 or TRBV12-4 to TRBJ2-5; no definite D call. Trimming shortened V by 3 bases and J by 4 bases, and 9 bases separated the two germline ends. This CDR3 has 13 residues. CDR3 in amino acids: CASSFRNGETQYF. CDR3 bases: TGTGCCAGCAGTTTCAGGAACGGAGAGACCCAGTACTTC.

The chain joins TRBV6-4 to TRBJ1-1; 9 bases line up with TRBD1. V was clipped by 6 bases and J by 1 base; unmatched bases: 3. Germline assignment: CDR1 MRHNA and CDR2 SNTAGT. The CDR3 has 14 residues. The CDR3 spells CASRQDRGNTEAFF. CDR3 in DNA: TGTGCCAGCAGACAGGACAGGGGGAACACTGAAGCTTTCTTT.

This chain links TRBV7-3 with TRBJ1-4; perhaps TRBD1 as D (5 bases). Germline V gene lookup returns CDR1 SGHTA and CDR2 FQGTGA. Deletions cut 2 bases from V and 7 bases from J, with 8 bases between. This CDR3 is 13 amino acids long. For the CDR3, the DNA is TGTGCCAGCAGCTTAGGGGGAGCTGAAAAACTGTTTTTT. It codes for CASSLGGAEKLFF.

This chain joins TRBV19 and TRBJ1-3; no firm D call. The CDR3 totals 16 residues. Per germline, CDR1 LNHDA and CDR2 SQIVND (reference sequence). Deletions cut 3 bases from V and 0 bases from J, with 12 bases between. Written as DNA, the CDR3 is TGTGCCAGTAGTATCCGAACGGAGAGCTCTGGAAACACCATATATTTT. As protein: CASSIRTESSGNTIYF.

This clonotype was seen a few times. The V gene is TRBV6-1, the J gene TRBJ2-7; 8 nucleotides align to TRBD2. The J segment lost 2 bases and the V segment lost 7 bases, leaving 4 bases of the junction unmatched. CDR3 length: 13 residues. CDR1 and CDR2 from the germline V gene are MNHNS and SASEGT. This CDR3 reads CASKVAGPYEQYF. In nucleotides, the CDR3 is TGTGCCAGCAAGGTAGCGGGGCCCTACGAGCAGTACTTC.

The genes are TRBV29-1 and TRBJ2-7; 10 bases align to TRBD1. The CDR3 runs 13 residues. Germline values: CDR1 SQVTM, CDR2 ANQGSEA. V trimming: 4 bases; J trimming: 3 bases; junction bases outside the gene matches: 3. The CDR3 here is CSVGQGANYEQYF. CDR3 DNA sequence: TGCAGCGTTGGACAGGGGGCGAACTACGAGCAGTACTTC.